This T cell receptor beta chain is drawn from a study of cytomegalovirus exposure and HLA in healthy donors. PCR involved 60 Vbeta and 13 Jbeta primers. Produced via immunoSEQ multiplex PCR; TCRdb's table is partial and in-frame only. This sample has fewer than 200,000 clones; approximately 78% occur once, and the top ten carry 2% to 2.5%. Study-level findings and limits: A further, later analysis showed that HLA-associated TCR beta chains (compared with equally common others) were more clonally expanded.

The germline V and J ends were trimmed by 4 bases and 6 bases, with 15 bases remaining between them. This CDR3 comprises 14 residues. The germline V gene has CDR1 MNHEY and CDR2 SMNVEV (reference sequence). Note on this clone: As yet, its antigen is unknown.

Among the donors, all were healthy bone marrow donors. The sequencing input was PBMCs. J is TRBJ1-1 and V is TRBV27; TRBD1 might be the D (6 bases). This clonotype originated in a human donor in good health. Written as DNA, the CDR3 is TGTGCCAGCAGTTCCCCGACAGGTTTCGCTGAAGCTTTCTTT. Its protein is CASSSPTGFAEAFF.